Listed below are T cell receptor beta chains from one sample, sequenced in a study of blood T cell repertoires in COVID-19. Some clones are missing from TCRdb's copy, which holds only in-frame ones; the method was immunoSEQ multiplex PCR. The table records fewer than 80,000 clones, around 88% of them present only once. Source material: peripheral blood. The origin of the receptors is a man between 25 and 39 years old with acute or convalescent COVID-19. Each CDR3 is given without its conserved first and last residue. The D gene is left open where the match is weak.

TRBV7-9	TRBJ2-1	13	TRBD1	ASSFLRQGLDEQF
TRBV27	TRBJ2-1	15	-	ASRNRGGTYSYNEQF
TRBV4-1	TRBJ2-2	18	TRBD1	ASSQLKQGALSVHTGELF
TRBV7-8	TRBJ2-5	11	TRBD1	ASSLGQGETQY
TRBV18	TRBJ2-7	13	TRBD1	ASSRMDRSSAEQY
TRBV28	TRBJ2-3	12	TRBD1	ASSRDSSTDTQY
TRBV10-2	TRBJ1-2	11	-	ASSESRNYGYT
TRBV20-1	TRBJ1-5	14	TRBD1	SASPRGQTRHQPQH
TRBV9	TRBJ2-1	13	TRBD2	ASSVAGGRGNEQF
TRBV5-5	TRBJ2-2	14	-	ASSSVPGTVSGELF